These 26 T cell receptor beta chains were sequenced from one sample in a study of cytomegalovirus exposure and HLA in healthy donors. The study ran its PCR with 60 Vbeta and 13 Jbeta primers. Data came from immunoSEQ multiplex PCR; TCRdb stores just in-frame clones and leaves some out. Among 150,000 to 200,000 clones, over 65% were seen once, and the ten largest hold 1.4%. The sample consisted of PBMCs. All receptors derive from a woman under 40 in good health and CMV-seropositive.

The chain joins TRBV7-2 to TRBJ2-3; TRBD2 matches 7 bases. Per the germline V gene, CDR1 is SGHTA and CDR2 is FQGNSA. V was clipped by 1 base and J by 4 bases; unmatched bases: 8. The CDR3 contains 16 residues. The CDR3 is CASSLDRRELSDTQYF. Written as DNA, the CDR3 is TGTGCCAGCAGCTTAGATCGGCGGGAGCTTTCAGATACGCAGTATTTT.

The chain couples TRBV5-6 to TRBJ2-2, with TRBD2 matching over 9 bases. From germline, CDR1 is SGHDT and CDR2 YYEEEE. CDR3 length: 17 residues. V dropped 0 bases and J dropped 0; count of bases not matched to a gene: 3. This CDR3 is CASSLAAGGTNTGELFF. As DNA, the CDR3 is TGTGCCAGCAGCTTGGCGGCGGGAGGGACGAACACCGGGGAGCTGTTTTTT.

The gene calls are TRBV6-5 and TRBJ2-1, with 8 bases lining up with TRBD2. This CDR3 is built from 16 residues. Germline V CDR1 and CDR2: MNHEY, SVGAGI. The J segment lost 6 bases and the V segment lost 2 bases, leaving 9 bases of the junction unmatched. The CDR3 is CASSYPTSGGANEQFF. CDR3 coding DNA: TGTGCCAGCAGTTACCCCACTAGCGGAGGGGCCAATGAGCAGTTCTTC.

The V and J genes are TRBV25-1 and TRBJ2-1, with D tentatively TRBD1 (5 bases). CDR3 size: 13 residues. Germline CDR1 is MGHDK and CDR2 is SYGVNS. The V and J ends lost 8 bases and 4 bases respectively, with 12 bases between them. CDR3: CASRQLQYNEQFF. In nucleotides, the CDR3 is TGTGCCAGCCGACAGCTACAGTACAATGAGCAGTTCTTC.

This clone was detected a few times. The chain uses TRBV10-3 and TRBJ1-2; tentative D call: TRBD1 (6 bases). CDR1 is ENHRY and CDR2 is SYGVKD in the germline V gene. This CDR3 is 17 amino acids long. The V gene lost 0 bases and the J gene lost 1 base, with 15 bases spanning the gap. The CDR3, as DNA: TGTGCCATCAGTGAGTCGCCCCGGGACAAGAGTAACTATGGCTACACCTTC. It is translated as CAISESPRDKSNYGYTF.

This clone occurred a few times. The chain is built from TRBV5-1 and TRBJ2-1; D call uncertain. V was shortened by 4 bases and J by 0 bases, with 11 bases between the two germline ends. This CDR3 has 15 residues. Germline loops: CDR1 SGHRS, CDR2 YFSETQ. The CDR3 protein is CASSPAPGSYNEQFF. CDR3 nucleotide sequence: TGCGCCAGCAGCCCAGCGCCCGGCTCCTACAATGAGCAGTTCTTC.

The V call is TRBV4-2, the J call TRBJ2-1, with 7 nucleotides matching TRBD2. From germline, CDR1 is LGHNA and CDR2 YNFKEQ. Trimming at V came to 2 bases and at J to 8 bases, leaving 9 bases not matched to a gene. The CDR3 has 15 residues. DNA for the CDR3: TGTGCCAGCAGCCAACTGGCGGGAGTGTTCGATGAGCAGTTCTTC. Encoded protein: CASSQLAGVFDEQFF.

This chain joins TRBV28 and TRBJ2-1; maybe TRBD2 (5 bases). Trimming took 6 bases from V and 4 from J, leaving 16 bases between them. Germline-derived CDR1 and CDR2 are MDHEN and SYDVKM. This CDR3 is built from 15 residues. The CDR3 bases are TGTGCCAGCAGGCCCGGGGTTGGGTTATACAATGAGCAGTTCTTC. Its translation is CASRPGVGLYNEQFF.

The chain couples TRBV5-1 to TRBJ2-7, with a possible D match to TRBD2 (7 bases). This CDR3 spans 13 amino acids. V shed 4 bases and J shed 2 bases, with 10 bases lying between them. From germline, CDR1 is SGHRS and CDR2 YFSETQ. The CDR3 loop reads CASSLGGPYEQYF. The CDR3, as DNA: TGCGCCAGCAGCCTGGGGGGGCCCTACGAGCAGTACTTC.

This clone has only a few counts. The V call is TRBV28, the J call TRBJ1-2; 8 nucleotides line up with TRBD1. CDR3 size: 18 residues. The junction had 12 bases not matched to a gene; V was cut back by 1 base and J by 2 bases. Germline assignment: CDR1 MDHEN and CDR2 SYDVKM. Here the CDR3 DNA reads TGTGCCAGCAGTTTATCCTCCGACAGGGGCCGTTACAACTATGGCTACACCTTC. Translating gives CASSLSSDRGRYNYGYTF.

The chain is built from TRBV19 and TRBJ1-3; D is unclear. There are 15 residues in the CDR3. Per germline, CDR1 LNHDA and CDR2 SQIVND (reference sequence). The V end was cut by 7 bases, the J end by 3 bases, with 16 bases between. The CDR3 sequence is CASNPSRGLGNTIYF. The DNA for the CDR3 is TGTGCCAGTAACCCATCGCGAGGACTTGGAAACACCATATATTTT.

CDR3: CASSRALAGRNEQFF. DNA for the CDR3: TGTGCCAGCAGCCGCGCTCTAGCGGGGAGGAATGAGCAGTTCTTC. The chain links TRBV27 to TRBJ2-1; TRBD2 aligns across 9 bases. There are 15 residues in the CDR3. The V segment lost 6 bases and the J segment 7 bases; nucleotides outside the gene matches: 10. In germline, CDR1 is MNHEY, CDR2 SMNVEV (reference sequence).

The chain uses TRBV6-6 and TRBJ1-2, with 7 bases identical to TRBD1. Germline CDR1 is MNHNY and CDR2 is SVGAGI (reference sequence). Losses at the gene ends were 6 bases for V and 2 bases for J; bases not matched to a gene: 12. The CDR3 is made up of 16 amino acids. CDR3 residues: CASSPRRGHPNYGYTF. DNA for the CDR3: TGTGCCAGCAGCCCCAGGAGGGGGCACCCCAACTATGGCTACACCTTC.

The chain couples TRBV28 to TRBJ2-7, with D unclear. V shed 6 bases and J shed 2 bases, with 11 bases lying between them. The CDR3 length is 13 residues. The germline CDR1 and CDR2 sequences are MDHEN and SYDVKM. The CDR3 DNA sequence: TGTGCCAGCAGACAGCTCGCCGCCTACGAGCAGTACTTC. This sequence encodes CASRQLAAYEQYF.

This clone was recorded once. The chain couples TRBV11-3 to TRBJ2-7; 11 positions match TRBD1. The trim removed 3 bases at V and 2 bases at J, leaving 3 bases unmatched. The germline gives CDR1 SGHNT, CDR2 YENEEA. CDR3 length: 15 residues. CDR3 sequence (DNA): TGTGCCAGCAGCTTTGGGACAGGGGGTCCCTACGAGCAGTACTTC. Amino acids: CASSFGTGGPYEQYF.

The chain uses TRBV2 and TRBJ1-3; 8 bases match TRBD1. V lost 6 bases and J lost 1; bases outside the gene matches: 5. This CDR3 has 15 amino acids. The germline V gene has CDR1 SNHLY and CDR2 FYNNEI. As DNA, the CDR3 is TGTGCCAGCAGCGACAGGGGACTGTCTGGAAACACCATATATTTT. Residues: CASSDRGLSGNTIYF.

This rearrangement joins TRBV27 to TRBJ2-6; 8 bases fit TRBD1. The CDR3 consists of 20 residues. V dropped 3 bases and J dropped 0; count of bases not matched to a gene: 13. Germline values: CDR1 MNHEY, CDR2 SMNVEV (reference sequence). The CDR3 DNA reads as TGTGCCAGCAGTTTTTTTTATAGGACAGGGATGAGCTCTGGGGCCAACGTCCTGACTTTC. The encoded protein is CASSFFYRTGMSSGANVLTF. Supplemented by reference TRBV27 and TRBJ2-6, the full variable domain reads EAQVTQNPRYLITVTGKKLTVTCSQNMNHEYMSWYRQDPGLGLRQIYYSMNVEVTDKGDVPEGYKVSRKEKRNFPLILESPSPNQTSLYFCASSFFYRTGMSSGANVLTFGAGSRLTVL.

The rearrangement uses TRBV7-9 and TRBJ2-7; TRBD2 agrees at 8 bases. This CDR3 spans 14 amino acids. The V and J ends lost 8 bases and 6 bases, in that order; junction bases with no gene match: 12. The germline CDR1 and CDR2 sequences are SEHNR and FQNEAQ (reference sequence). The CDR3 region has the DNA TGTGCCAGCTCGGCGGCGGGGGGCGCAGGCGAGCAGTACTTC. Translated: CASSAAGGAGEQYF.

This clone was seen a few times. The CDR3 DNA is TGTGCCAGTAGTATCCCAGGGGATTCCGGGGAGCTGTTTTTT. Translation: CASSIPGDSGELFF. The chain uses TRBV19 and TRBJ2-2, with D possibly being TRBD1 (6 bases). V lost 3 bases and J 6 bases, leaving 11 bases between the germline ends. Germline CDR1 and CDR2: LNHDA and SQIVND (reference sequence). The CDR3 runs to 14 residues.

The chain has TRBV10-3 and TRBJ2-5; D perhaps matches TRBD2 (5 bases). The CDR3 has 14 residues. Per the germline V gene, CDR1 is ENHRY and CDR2 is SYGVKD. Trimming removed 10 bases at V and 2 bases at J, with 17 bases between. CDR3 DNA: TGTGCCACGACGGACCTAGCCTCTCAAGAGACCCAGTACTTC. It is translated as CATTDLASQETQYF.

V and J are TRBV29-1 and TRBJ2-1, with D possibly TRBD2 on 5 matching bases. CDR3 length: 14 residues. Trimming left V 3 bases short and J 2 bases short, with 11 bases between. Germline-derived CDR1 and CDR2 are SQVTM and ANQGSEA. The CDR3 DNA reads as TGCAGCGTTGATTCGGGAACAACCTACAATGAGCAGTTCTTC. Its protein product is CSVDSGTTYNEQFF.

The V gene is TRBV19, the J gene TRBJ1-1, with D uncertain. CDR3 length: 14 residues. Trimming removed 3 bases at V and 2 bases at J, with 10 bases between. CDR1 and CDR2 (germline): LNHDA, SQIVND (reference sequence). CDR3 sequence (DNA): TGTGCCAGTAGTATCCTTCGGGTCAACACTGAAGCTTTCTTT. Protein product: CASSILRVNTEAFF. The complete variable domain, with remaining parts taken from reference TRBV19 and TRBJ1-1, reads DGGITQSPKYLFRKEGQNVTLSCEQNLNHDAMYWYRQDPGQGLRLIYYSQIVNDFQKGDIAEGYSVSREKKESFPLTVTSAQKNPTAFYLCASSILRVNTEAFFGQGTRLTVV.

The chain employs TRBV19 and TRBJ2-7, with a tentative D call TRBD1 (6 bases). Looked up from germline, CDR1 is LNHDA and CDR2 is SQIVND (reference sequence). This CDR3 has 14 residues. With 6 bases removed from V and 2 bases from J, the gap between germline ends came to 14 bases. CDR3 sequence reads: CASRRQADTYEQYF. The CDR3 DNA reads as TGTGCCAGTAGGAGACAGGCAGACACCTACGAGCAGTACTTC.

To note about this clone: Other nucleotide sequences in the sample specify the same CDR3. This chain joins TRBV5-1 and TRBJ2-7, with 11 bases that match TRBD2. Germline trimming cut 4 bases from V and 0 bases from J; bases unmatched to any gene: 6. The V gene's germline CDR1 is SGHRS and CDR2 YFSETQ. This CDR3 is 16 amino acids long. The CDR3 sequence is CASSPMTSGNSYEQYF. CDR3 bases: TGCGCCAGCAGCCCAATGACTAGCGGGAACTCCTACGAGCAGTACTTC.

The chain links TRBV18 to TRBJ1-1; 9 positions match TRBD1. V gave up 4 bases and J gave up 0 bases; unmatched junction bases: 6. CDR3 size: 16 residues. The germline gives CDR1 KGHSH, CDR2 LQKENI. In DNA form, the CDR3 reads TGTGCCAGCTCACTGGGGACAGGGAATTTGAACACTGAAGCTTTCTTT. Protein: CASSLGTGNLNTEAFF.

The rearrangement uses TRBV4-3 and TRBJ2-7; 11 nucleotides agree with TRBD1. The CDR3 is 15 amino acids. The ends lost 4 bases at V and 4 bases at J; junction bases unmatched: 6. Germline CDR1 LGHNA, CDR2 YSLEER. This CDR3 is CASSPGGQGEYEQYF. CDR3 in DNA: TGCGCCAGCAGCCCTGGGGGACAGGGGGAATACGAGCAGTACTTC.